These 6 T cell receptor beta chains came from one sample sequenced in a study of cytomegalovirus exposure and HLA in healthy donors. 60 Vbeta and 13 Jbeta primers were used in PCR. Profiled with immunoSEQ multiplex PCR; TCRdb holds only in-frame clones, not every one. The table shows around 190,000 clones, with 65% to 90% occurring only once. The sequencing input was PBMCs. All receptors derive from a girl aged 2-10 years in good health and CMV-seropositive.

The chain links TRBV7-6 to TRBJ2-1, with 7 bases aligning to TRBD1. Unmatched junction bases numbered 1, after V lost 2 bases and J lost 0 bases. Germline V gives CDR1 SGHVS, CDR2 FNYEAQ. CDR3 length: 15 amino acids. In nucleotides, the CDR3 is TGTGCCAGCAGCTTATCAGGGGGCTCCTACAATGAGCAGTTCTTC. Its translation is CASSLSGGSYNEQFF.

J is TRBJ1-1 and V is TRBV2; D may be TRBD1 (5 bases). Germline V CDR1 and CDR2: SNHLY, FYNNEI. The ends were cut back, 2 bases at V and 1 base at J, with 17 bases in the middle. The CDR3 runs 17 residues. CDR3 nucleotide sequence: TGTGCCAGCAGTGAAACGGCAGGGATTACGTGGAACACTGAAGCTTTCTTT. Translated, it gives CASSETAGITWNTEAFF.

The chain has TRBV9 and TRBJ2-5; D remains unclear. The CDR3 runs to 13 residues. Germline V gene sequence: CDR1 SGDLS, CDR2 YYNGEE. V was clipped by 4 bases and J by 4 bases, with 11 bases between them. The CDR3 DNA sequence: TGTGCCAGCAGCTTCGCGGCCCTAGAGACCCAGTACTTC. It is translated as CASSFAALETQYF. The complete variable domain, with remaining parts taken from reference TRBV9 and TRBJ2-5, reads DSGVTQTPKHLITATGQRVTLRCSPRSGDLSVYWYQQSLDQGLQFLIQYYNGEERAKGNILERFSAQQFPDLHSELNLSSLELGDSALYFCASSFAALETQYFGPGTRLLVL.

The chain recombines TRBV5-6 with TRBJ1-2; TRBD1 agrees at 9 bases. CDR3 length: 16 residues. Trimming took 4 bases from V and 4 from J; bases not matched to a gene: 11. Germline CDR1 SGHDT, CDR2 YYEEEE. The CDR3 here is CASSATDLGQGYGYTF. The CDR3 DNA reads TGTGCCAGCAGCGCCACGGATCTGGGACAGGGCTATGGCTACACCTTC.

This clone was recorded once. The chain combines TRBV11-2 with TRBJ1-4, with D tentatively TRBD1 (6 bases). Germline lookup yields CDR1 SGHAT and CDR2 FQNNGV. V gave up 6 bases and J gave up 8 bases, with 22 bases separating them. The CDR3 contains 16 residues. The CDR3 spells CASRQGSLQGWEKLFF. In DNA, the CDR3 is TGTGCCAGCAGACAAGGATCGCTACAGGGATGGGAAAAACTGTTTTTT.

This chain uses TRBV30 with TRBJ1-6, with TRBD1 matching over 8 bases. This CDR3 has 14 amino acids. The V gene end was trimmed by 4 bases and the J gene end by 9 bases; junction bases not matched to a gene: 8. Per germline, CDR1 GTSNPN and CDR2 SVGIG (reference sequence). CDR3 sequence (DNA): TGTGCCTGGACCCCCGGACAGGGTAGTTCACCCCTCCACTTT. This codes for CAWTPGQGSSPLHF.